Presented here are 31 T cell receptor beta chains from one specimen sequenced in a study of blood T cells in healthy people across ages. PCR was performed a second time for about 6 to 11 cycles using a sample-barcoded 5' primer and a J-beta primer mix. TCRdb ran MiXCR on the 5' RACE reads and lists one entry per CDR3 protein. Of roughly 1.4 million distinct CDR3 sequences in the sample, roughly 59% were seen once. The sequenced material came from blood. The receptors originated from a man aged 18 to 30 in good health.

This clonotype was seen more than once but under ten times. The chain employs TRBV5-1 and TRBJ2-4; 7 positions match TRBD2. Trimming at V came to 1 base and at J to 7 bases, leaving 11 bases not matched to a gene. The CDR3 contains 16 residues. CDR1 and CDR2 from the germline V gene are SGHRS and YFSETQ. The DNA of the CDR3 is TGCGCCAGCAGCTTGACAGGACTAGGCGAAAAGAACATTCAGTACTTC. It yields the protein CASSLTGLGEKNIQYF.

A few counts support this clonotype. As DNA, the CDR3 is TGTGCCAGCAGCTTGGCCCTTACAGACTACGAGCAGTACTTC. Amino acids: CASSLALTDYEQYF. The chain is built from TRBV5-5 and TRBJ2-7; unclear D gene. This CDR3 is 14 amino acids long. V lost 0 bases and J lost 3, with 10 bases in between. The germline V gene has CDR1 SGHKS and CDR2 YYEKEE (reference sequence). The full variable domain, with the rest looked up from reference TRBV5-5 and TRBJ2-7, is DAGVTQSPTHLIKTRGQQVTLRCSPISGHKSVSWYQQVLGQGPQFIFQYYEKEERGRGNFPDRFSARQFPNYSSELNVNALLLGDSALYLCASSLALTDYEQYFGPGTRLTVT.

This clonotype was observed a single time. The chain joins TRBV4-1 to TRBJ1-5; D gene ambiguous. Germline assignment: CDR1 MGHRA and CDR2 YSYEKL. Trimming cost V 1 base and J 7 bases, with 8 bases left between them. CDR3 length: 13 amino acids. CDR3 DNA: TGCGCCAGCAGCCAAGTAGGTGAACAGCCCCAGCATTTT. This codes for CASSQVGEQPQHF.

The rearrangement joins TRBV7-8 to TRBJ1-4; D unresolved. CDR3 length: 12 residues. Germline V CDR1 and CDR2: SGHVS, FQNEAQ. V was trimmed by 5 bases and J by 7 bases, leaving 8 bases between them. DNA for the CDR3: TGTGCCAGCAGCCCCCTTTCTGAAAAACTGTTTTTT. Residues: CASSPLSEKLFF.

The J gene is TRBJ2-5, the V gene TRBV10-3; D remains unclear. The CDR3 is made up of 13 amino acids. V lost 4 bases and J 0 bases, leaving 6 bases between the germline ends. Germline lookup yields CDR1 ENHRY and CDR2 SYGVKD. The CDR3 is CAISGQDQETQYF. The DNA for the CDR3 is TGTGCCATCAGTGGCCAGGACCAAGAGACCCAGTACTTC.

This clonotype showed up just once. DNA for the CDR3: TGTGCCAGCAGTTTGGGGATAGGACAGGGATACTACAATGAGCAGTTCTTC. This encodes CASSLGIGQGYYNEQFF. The chain combines TRBV28 with TRBJ2-1, with 8 positions matching TRBD1. The germline CDR1 and CDR2 sequences are MDHEN and SYDVKM. With V trimmed by 3 bases and J by 3 bases, 10 bases remained unmatched. The CDR3 runs to 17 residues.

V is TRBV12-3 or TRBV12-4 and J is TRBJ2-7; TRBD1 might be the D (6 bases). This CDR3 spans 13 amino acids. Trimming removed 6 bases from V and 2 bases from J, with 11 bases in between. This CDR3 is CASSQGIPYEQYF. The CDR3 DNA follows: TGTGCCAGCAGCCAGGGGATCCCCTACGAGCAGTACTTC.

Only a few counts were recorded for this clonotype. The chain carries TRBV24-1 and TRBJ1-5; D remains ambiguous. The V and J ends lost 8 bases and 2 bases respectively, with 12 bases between them. Germline V gene lookup returns CDR1 KGHDR and CDR2 SFDVKD. The CDR3 consists of 14 residues. In nucleotides, the CDR3 is TGTGCCACCATAAGGCGTTCCGGCAATCAGCCCCAGCATTTT. Protein: CATIRRSGNQPQHF.

This clonotype has a handful of counts. This chain links TRBV2 with TRBJ2-1; TRBD1 might be the D (5 bases). Germline-derived CDR1 and CDR2 are SNHLY and FYNNEI. This CDR3 contains 16 residues. V lost 0 bases and J 6 bases, leaving 15 bases between the germline ends. CDR3 region: CASSEALGAFPNEQFF. The CDR3 region has the DNA TGTGCCAGCAGTGAAGCCCTAGGGGCCTTTCCCAATGAGCAGTTCTTC.

The V call is TRBV20-1, the J call TRBJ1-2; 7 positions match TRBD1. Germline lookup yields CDR1 DFQATT and CDR2 SNEGSKA (reference sequence). The CDR3 extends over 16 amino acids. Germline trimming cut 0 bases from V and 1 base from J; bases unmatched to any gene: 8. The CDR3 reads CSARDLGGDSNYGYTF. Written as DNA, the CDR3 is TGCAGTGCTAGAGATCTAGGGGGGGACAGTAACTATGGCTACACCTTC.

V gene TRBV7-9 combines with J gene TRBJ2-1, with 8 bases aligning to TRBD2. The CDR3 has 15 residues. J gave up 4 bases and V 1 base, and 3 bases lay outside the gene matches. CDR1 is SEHNR, CDR2 FQNEAQ, per germline (reference sequence). The CDR3 protein is CASSLVLAEYNEQFF. The CDR3, as DNA: TGTGCCAGCAGCTTAGTACTAGCGGAGTACAATGAGCAGTTCTTC.

As to this clonotype: A junction boundary mismatches the germline segment, possibly from a read error. V gene TRBV15 combines with J gene TRBJ2-3; 10 bases align to TRBD1. The CDR3 totals 17 residues. Per germline, CDR1 LNHNV and CDR2 YYDKDF (reference sequence). CDR3 sequence: CVTSRDQGQGFADTQYF. The CDR3 DNA reads as TGTGTCACCAGCAGAGATCAGGGACAGGGGTTTGCAGATACGCAGTATTTT.

A few counts support this clonotype. CDR3 sequence (DNA): TGTGCCAGCAGCCATAAAACTCCCTACGAGCAGTACTTC. Translated, it gives CASSHKTPYEQYF. This chain links TRBV3-1 with TRBJ2-7; D is unclear. The V gene lost 3 bases and the J gene lost 2 bases, with 8 bases spanning the gap. This CDR3 spans 13 amino acids. Germline V gene data show CDR1 as LGHDT and CDR2 as YNNKEL (reference sequence).

This clonotype was observed a handful of times. The gene calls are TRBV12-3 or TRBV12-4 and TRBJ1-6; D is unresolved. Trimming left V 5 bases short and J 7 bases short, with 9 bases between. CDR3 length: 13 residues. CDR3 in DNA: TGTGCCAGCAGTCCAAACTTCAATTCACCCCTCCACTTT. It is translated as CASSPNFNSPLHF.

The gene calls are TRBV12-3 or TRBV12-4 and TRBJ2-6; D unresolved. V was clipped by 1 base and J by 1 base, with 11 bases between them. The CDR3 loop spans 17 amino acids. CDR3 residues: CASSLVVDHSGANVLTF. CDR3 coding DNA: TGTGCCAGCAGTTTAGTGGTAGACCATTCTGGGGCCAACGTCCTGACTTTC.

This clonotype turned up a few times. The chain combines TRBV4-1 with TRBJ2-3, with a weak D call TRBD2 (5 bases). The CDR3 is 14 residues long. CDR1 and CDR2 (germline): MGHRA, YSYEKL. Trimming removed 1 base from V and 4 bases from J, with 9 bases in between. The CDR3 DNA sequence: TGCGCCAGCAGCCAAGTTCGGGGTGCAGATACGCAGTATTTT. Translated: CASSQVRGADTQYF.

The chain links TRBV28 to TRBJ1-2, with D hard to call. Germline V gene data show CDR1 as MDHEN and CDR2 as SYDVKM. V was trimmed by 5 bases and J by 7 bases, leaving 20 bases between them. The CDR3 runs 15 residues. CDR3 DNA: TGTGCCAGCAGTCTGTCGTTGGACGTACGTCGTGGCTACACCTTC. It is translated as CASSLSLDVRRGYTF.

This clonotype occurred once. The chain is built from TRBV4-1 and TRBJ2-7; possible D gene TRBD2, 5 bases. The germline gives CDR1 MGHRA, CDR2 YSYEKL. V was clipped by 0 bases and J by 4 bases, with 19 bases between them. This CDR3 contains 17 residues. CDR3 nucleotides: TGCGCCAGCAGCCAAGATCAGAAAGTGGACTCAACGTACGAGCAGTACTTC. It codes for CASSQDQKVDSTYEQYF.

The table lists this clonotype with a few counts. This chain joins TRBV7-9 and TRBJ2-1; TRBD1 is a possible D gene (6 bases). This CDR3 comprises 14 residues. In germline, CDR1 is SEHNR, CDR2 FQNEAQ (reference sequence). Deletions cut 5 bases from V and 13 bases from J, with 21 bases between. The CDR3 DNA reads as TGTGCCAGCAGCCCCCCGTCCCTGACAGGAGACCAGTTCTTC. It translates to CASSPPSLTGDQFF.

This chain links TRBV20-1 with TRBJ2-3; 8 bases align to TRBD2. With 6 bases clipped from V and 7 bases from J, the junction kept 15 bases outside the gene matches. Germline V CDR1 and CDR2: DFQATT, SNEGSKA (reference sequence). The CDR3 spans 15 residues. The CDR3 nucleotides are TGCAGTGCCGGACTAGCCGTGAGTCGGAGCCATACGCAGTATTTT. Translation: CSAGLAVSRSHTQYF.

This sequence joins TRBV28 and TRBJ2-7; D perhaps matches TRBD1 (7 bases). The V end lost 5 bases, the J end lost 2 bases, and 16 bases lay between the germline ends. Germline V CDR1 and CDR2: MDHEN, SYDVKM. The CDR3 is 15 amino acids. DNA for the CDR3: TGTGCCAGCAGTGGAGGGACAGTGAATGCCTACGAGCAGTACTTC. It yields the protein CASSGGTVNAYEQYF.

The CDR3 loop is CSARGTGINSPLHF. CDR3 DNA: TGCAGTGCTAGGGGCACAGGGATTAATTCACCCCTCCACTTT. The rearrangement uses TRBV20-1 and TRBJ1-6; a possible D gene is TRBD1 (6 bases). Trimming pared 3 bases from V and 6 bases from J, leaving 12 bases between. The CDR3 has 14 amino acids. Looked up from germline, CDR1 is DFQATT and CDR2 is SNEGSKA (reference sequence).

J is TRBJ1-6 and V is TRBV27, with D unresolved. The germline CDR1 and CDR2 sequences are MNHEY and SMNVEV (reference sequence). CDR3 length: 14 residues. The germline V and J ends were trimmed by 8 bases and 9 bases, with 17 bases remaining between them. The CDR3 here is CASGIDGSGSPLHF. The CDR3 coding sequence is TGTGCCAGCGGCATTGACGGATCCGGTTCACCCCTCCACTTT.

The chain is built from TRBV25-1 and TRBJ2-1, with unresolved D. This CDR3 region has 15 residues. The germline V gene encodes CDR1 MGHDK and CDR2 SYGVNS. V lost 6 bases and J lost 0, with 12 bases in between. The CDR3 nucleotides are TGTGCCAGCAGCTTGTCTACTGTCTCCTACAATGAGCAGTTCTTC. Amino acids: CASSLSTVSYNEQFF.

The chain joins TRBV20-1 to TRBJ2-7; the D gene is possibly TRBD1 (5 bases). This CDR3 has 14 amino acids. Germline V lookup: CDR1 DFQATT, CDR2 SNEGSKA (reference sequence). V was pared by 0 bases and J by 2 bases, with 11 bases between. The CDR3 sequence: CSARDSGIPYEQYF. CDR3 coding DNA: TGCAGTGCTAGAGATTCAGGGATACCCTACGAGCAGTACTTC.

V is TRBV5-1 and J is TRBJ1-6; no clear D gene. Germline-derived CDR1 and CDR2 are SGHRS and YFSETQ. This CDR3 has 15 residues. Trimming shortened V by 3 bases and J by 5 bases, and 12 bases separated the two germline ends. The CDR3 sequence: CASSYYDRDNSPLHF. In nucleotides, the CDR3 is TGCGCCAGCAGCTATTACGATCGGGATAATTCACCCCTCCACTTT.

The chain couples TRBV7-8 to TRBJ1-2; weak D call: TRBD1 (6 bases). The CDR3 is 15 amino acids. With 7 bases removed from V and 0 bases from J, the gap between germline ends came to 15 bases. The germline V gene encodes CDR1 SGHVS and CDR2 FQNEAQ. Here the CDR3 reads CASTLWRGTNYGYTF. DNA for the CDR3: TGTGCCAGCACCCTTTGGAGGGGGACTAACTATGGCTACACCTTC.

This chain joins TRBV6-1 and TRBJ2-4, with D maybe TRBD1 (6 bases). The J call is in doubt because the DNA end fits TRBJ2-7 better. Germline CDR1 MNHNS, CDR2 SASEGT. The CDR3 has 16 amino acids. The DNA of the CDR3 is TGTGCCAGCAGTGGACCCGGGGACAAAAATCTCAACGAGCAGTACTTC. It yields the protein CASSGPGDKNLNEQYF.

The sample holds one count of this clonotype. The chain has TRBV3-1 and TRBJ2-7; D may be TRBD1 (5 bases). CDR3 length: 13 amino acids. V lost 8 bases, J lost 5 bases, and 16 bases lay in between. In germline, CDR1 is LGHDT, CDR2 YNNKEL (reference sequence). The CDR3 sequence: CASSNRPPDEQYF. In nucleotides, the CDR3 is TGTGCCAGCTCTAACAGGCCTCCGGACGAGCAGTACTTC.

The rearrangement joins TRBV13 to TRBJ1-1; the D is unclear. Germline values: CDR1 PRHDT, CDR2 FYEKMQ (reference sequence). The CDR3 spans 14 residues. The V and J ends lost 6 bases and 7 bases respectively, with 18 bases between them. The CDR3 protein is CASRPGSELHEAFF. In nucleotides, the CDR3 is TGTGCCAGCAGACCAGGTTCCGAGCTGCATGAAGCTTTCTTT.

This clonotype was picked up a small number of times. This rearrangement joins TRBV10-1 to TRBJ1-2, with D unclear. The V end was cut by 2 bases, the J end by 7 bases, with 11 bases between. This CDR3 is 13 amino acids long. Germline values: CDR1 WNHNN, CDR2 SYGVQD (reference sequence). The DNA of the CDR3 is TGCGCCAGCAGTGAGAATGGGGAGGCTGGCTACACCTTC. Its translation: CASSENGEAGYTF.